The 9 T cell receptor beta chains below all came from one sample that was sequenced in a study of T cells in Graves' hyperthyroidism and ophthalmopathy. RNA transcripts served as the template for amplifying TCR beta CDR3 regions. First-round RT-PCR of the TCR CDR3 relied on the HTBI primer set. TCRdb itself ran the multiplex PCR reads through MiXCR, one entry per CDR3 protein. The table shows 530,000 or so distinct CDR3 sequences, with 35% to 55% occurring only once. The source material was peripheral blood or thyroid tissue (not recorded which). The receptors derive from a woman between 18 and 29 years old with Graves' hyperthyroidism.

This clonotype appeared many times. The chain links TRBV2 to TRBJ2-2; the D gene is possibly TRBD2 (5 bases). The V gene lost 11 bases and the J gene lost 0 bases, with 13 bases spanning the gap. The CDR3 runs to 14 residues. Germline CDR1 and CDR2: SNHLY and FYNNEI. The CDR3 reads CAVRRSTNTGELFF. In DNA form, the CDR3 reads TGTGCCGTTCGGAGGAGCACGAACACCGGGGAGCTGTTTTTT.

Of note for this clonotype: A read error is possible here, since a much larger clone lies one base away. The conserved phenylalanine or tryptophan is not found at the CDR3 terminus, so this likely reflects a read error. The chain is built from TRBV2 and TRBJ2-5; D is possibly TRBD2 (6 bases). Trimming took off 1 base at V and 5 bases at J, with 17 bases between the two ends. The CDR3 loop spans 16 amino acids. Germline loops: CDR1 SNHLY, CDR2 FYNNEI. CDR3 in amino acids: CASSEGLAKGVETQYL. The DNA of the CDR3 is TGTGCCAGCAGTGAAGGGCTAGCGAAAGGGGTTGAGACCCAGTACCTC.

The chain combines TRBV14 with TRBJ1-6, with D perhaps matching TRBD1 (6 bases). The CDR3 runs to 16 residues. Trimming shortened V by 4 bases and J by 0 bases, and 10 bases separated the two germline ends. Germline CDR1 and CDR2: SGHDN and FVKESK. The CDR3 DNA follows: TGTGCCAGCAGCCTGACAGGATACTCCTATAATTCACCCCTCCACTTT. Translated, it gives CASSLTGYSYNSPLHF.

The DNA of the CDR3 is TGTGCCAGCAGCTTAGCCGTCAGGGCGACCGGGGAGCAGTACTTC. Its translation: CASSLAVRATGEQYF. This chain joins TRBV7-8 and TRBJ2-7, with TRBD1 as a possible D gene (5 bases). Trimming took off 0 bases at V and 7 bases at J, with 16 bases between the two ends. CDR1 is SGHVS, CDR2 FQNEAQ, per germline. This CDR3 comprises 15 residues.

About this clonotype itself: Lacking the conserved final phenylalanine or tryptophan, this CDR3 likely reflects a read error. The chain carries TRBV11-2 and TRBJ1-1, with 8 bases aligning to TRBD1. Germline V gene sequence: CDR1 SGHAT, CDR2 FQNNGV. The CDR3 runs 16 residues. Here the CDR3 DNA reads TGCGCCAGCAGCAGGACAGGGAGGGGAGGGAACACTGAAGCTTTCCTT. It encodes CASSRTGRGGNTEAFL.

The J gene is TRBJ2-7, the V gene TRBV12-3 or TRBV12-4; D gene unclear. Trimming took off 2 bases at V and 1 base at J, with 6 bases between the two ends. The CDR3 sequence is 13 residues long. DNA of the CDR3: TGTGCCAGCAGTTTATTAAGGTCCTACGAGCAGTACTTC. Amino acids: CASSLLRSYEQYF.

The CDR3 loop reads CSVSGLALEETQYF. The CDR3 nucleotides read TGCAGCGTGAGTGGGCTAGCGCTTGAGGAGACCCAGTACTTC. J is TRBJ2-5 and V is TRBV29-1; possible D gene TRBD2, 6 bases. Per the germline V gene, CDR1 is SQVTM and CDR2 is ANQGSEA. There are 14 residues in the CDR3. The V end was cut by 6 bases, the J end by 5 bases, with 19 bases between.

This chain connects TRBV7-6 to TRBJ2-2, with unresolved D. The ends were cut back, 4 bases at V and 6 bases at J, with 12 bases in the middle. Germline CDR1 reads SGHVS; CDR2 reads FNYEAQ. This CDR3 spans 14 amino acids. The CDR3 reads CASSSGPLAGELFF. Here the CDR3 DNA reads TGTGCCAGCAGCTCAGGTCCCCTAGCCGGGGAGCTGTTTTTT.

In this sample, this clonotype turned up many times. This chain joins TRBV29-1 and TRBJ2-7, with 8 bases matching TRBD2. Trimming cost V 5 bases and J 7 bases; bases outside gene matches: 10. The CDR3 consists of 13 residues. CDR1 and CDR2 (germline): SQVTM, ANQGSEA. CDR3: CSVRSGREYEQYF. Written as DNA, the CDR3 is TGCAGCGTTCGCAGCGGGAGAGAGTATGAGCAGTACTTC.